Shown below are 7 T cell receptor beta chains from a single sample sequenced in a study of monozygotic twins with inflammatory bowel disease. TCRdb derives one entry per CDR3 protein from the 5' RACE reads, leaving out DNA. With 110,000 to 150,000 distinct CDR3 sequences in the sample, the ten largest clones hold 1% to 1.5%. What was sequenced was blood. These receptors were collected from a human donor with ulcerative colitis or Crohn's disease, or a healthy co-twin of an affected twin (not recorded which).

The chain joins TRBV20-1 to TRBJ1-4; TCRdb's D call of TRBD1 is untestable without DNA. This CDR3 comprises 14 residues. The germline V gene encodes CDR1 DFQATT and CDR2 SNEGSKA (reference sequence). The CDR3 sequence is CSAPPGRGVEKLFF.

V is TRBV12-3 or TRBV12-4 and J is TRBJ1-2; the TRBD1 assignment by TCRdb is unverifiable without DNA. The CDR3 has 13 residues. CDR3: CASSPPANYGYTF.

The V and J genes are TRBV5-4 and TRBJ2-1; there is no DNA to check the TCRdb D call of TRBD1. Per germline, CDR1 SGHNT and CDR2 YYREEE (reference sequence). The CDR3 loop spans 14 amino acids. CDR3: CASSLLGTPEEQFF.

J is TRBJ2-7 and V is TRBV24-1. This CDR3 is built from 16 residues. Germline V gene sequence: CDR1 KGHDR, CDR2 SFDVKD. The CDR3 loop reads CATSDLGKRGTYEQYF.

J is TRBJ1-2 and V is TRBV28; TCRdb's D call of TRBD1 is untestable without DNA. Germline values: CDR1 MDHEN, CDR2 SYDVKM. CDR3 length equals 16 residues. The chain's CDR3 is CASSSGTGVQGYGYTF.

The chain couples TRBV15 to TRBJ1-2; TCRdb calls TRBD1, which cannot be checked without DNA. The CDR3 runs 17 residues. From germline, CDR1 is LNHNV and CDR2 YYDKDF (reference sequence). The CDR3 loop is CATSRDLIQGLGYGYTF.

The chain has TRBV2 and TRBJ2-5; TCRdb's assignment of TRBD2 cannot be checked, as there is no DNA. CDR3 length equals 15 residues. From germline, CDR1 is SNHLY and CDR2 FYNNEI. The CDR3 sequence: CASSRTSGFQETQYF.